The clone carrying this TCR beta chain was picked up many times. Antigen specificity is unknown. MiXCR was run by TCRdb on the 5' RACE reads, yielding one entry per CDR3 protein. The data hold 150,000 to 200,000 distinct CDR3 sequences, with over 10% observed a single time. The data originate from a study of CD8 T cells in ankylosing spondylitis. Study results and limitations: In ankylosing spondylitis patients, matched synovial fluid reportedly showed significant enrichment of disease-linked clones.

V was shortened by 2 bases and J by 4 bases, with 8 bases between the two germline ends. This CDR3 comprises 13 residues. Germline lookup yields CDR1 SEHNR and CDR2 FQNEAQ (reference sequence). V and J are TRBV7-9 and TRBJ2-5; the D is unclear. The sequenced sample was blood, either unsorted or a sorted T cell fraction (not recorded which). The clonotype comes from a female donor with ankylosing spondylitis or in good health (not recorded which). CDR3 amino acids: CASSLSWIETQYF. DNA for the CDR3: TGTGCCAGCAGCTTAAGTTGGATAGAGACCCAGTACTTC. The variable domain in full, completed from reference TRBV7-9 and TRBJ2-5, reads DTGVSQNPRHKITKRGQNVTFRCDPISEHNRLYWYRQTLGQGPEFLTYFQNEAQLEKSRLLSDRFSAERPKGSFSTLEIQRTEQGDSAMYLCASSLSWIETQYFGPGTRLLVL.